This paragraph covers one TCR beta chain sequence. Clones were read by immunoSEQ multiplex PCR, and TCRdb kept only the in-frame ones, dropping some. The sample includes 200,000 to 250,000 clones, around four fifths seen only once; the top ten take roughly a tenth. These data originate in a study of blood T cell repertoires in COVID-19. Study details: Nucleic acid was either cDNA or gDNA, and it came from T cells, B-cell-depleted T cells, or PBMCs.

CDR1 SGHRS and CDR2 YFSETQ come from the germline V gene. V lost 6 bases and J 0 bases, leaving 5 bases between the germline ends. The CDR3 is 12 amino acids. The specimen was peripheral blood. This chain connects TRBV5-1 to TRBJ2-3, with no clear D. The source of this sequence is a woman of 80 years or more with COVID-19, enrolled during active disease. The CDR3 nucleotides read TGCGCCAGCACCTCTAGCACAGATACGCAGTATTTT. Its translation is CASTSSTDTQYF.